This entry concerns a single T cell receptor (beta chain). Original processing notes: How many nucleated cells were present was estimated from reference gene primer amplification. TCRdb's copy holds only in-frame clones and misses some; the assay was immunoSEQ multiplex PCR. D and trimming were read from the DNA, whereas the V and J calls and clone size are those reported in that table. The data show roughly 86,000 clones, about nine tenths seen once. The CDR3 loop spans 15 amino acids. Losses at the gene ends were 4 bases for V and 6 bases for J; bases not matched to a gene: 9. Germline lookup yields CDR1 LNHDA and CDR2 SQIVND (reference sequence). These data are taken from a study of blood T cell repertoires in COVID-19. Study details: Sites in the United States, Italy and Spain provided acute and convalescent COVID-19 samples. T cells, B-cell-depleted T cells, or PBMCs provided the cDNA or gDNA that served as material.

Sequencing was performed on peripheral blood. This TCR came from a woman between 50 and 59 years old in a cohort sampled during active COVID-19. The rearrangement joins TRBV19 to TRBJ2-7; 10 nucleotides align to TRBD1. CDR3 in DNA: TGTGCCAGTAGTACGCCGGGACAGGGGTTAGGCGAGCAGTACTTC. Its protein is CASSTPGQGLGEQYF.